This T cell receptor (beta chain) comes out of a study of blood T cell repertoires in COVID-19. Study-wide context: The analysed material was cDNA or gDNA that came from T cells, B-cell-depleted T cells, or PBMCs.

V was pared by 6 bases and J by 10 bases, with 18 bases between. The CDR3 contains 13 residues. Germline CDR1 KGHSH, CDR2 LQKENI. Using immunoSEQ multiplex PCR, the repertoire was profiled, and TCRdb retains in-frame clones only, with some absent. Of 95,000 to 150,000 clones listed, about 78% are singletons. The receptor was isolated from a man in his 70s with acute or convalescent COVID-19. The material sequenced was peripheral blood. The genes are TRBV18 and TRBJ1-1; D is undetermined. The CDR3 here is CASSPEIGVRAFF. CDR3 bases: TGTGCCAGCTCCCCGGAGATCGGGGTGAGAGCTTTCTTT. The complete variable domain, with remaining parts taken from reference TRBV18 and TRBJ1-1, reads NAGVMQNPRHLVRRRGQEARLRCSPMKGHSHVYWYRQLPEEGLKFMVYLQKENIIDESGMPKERFSAEFPKEGPSILRIQQVVRGDSAAYFCASSPEIGVRAFFGQGTRLTVV.